Presented here are 21 T cell receptor beta chains from one specimen sequenced in a study of CXCR3-negative and CXCR3-positive naive CD8 T cells. With UMI labels, 5' RACE was used to prepare the TRB cDNA libraries. TCRdb reprocessed the 5' RACE reads and reports one entry per CDR3 protein, with no DNA. Its clone listing holds tens of thousands of distinct CDR3 sequences. Source material: naive CXCR3- CD8+ T cells from blood. The subset denotes: CD45RO-CCR7+CD27+CD95- naive CD8+ T cells lacking CXCR3 (TNR3-). The origin of the receptors is a human donor in good health. Some clones in this sample may be carry-over from other donors' samples.

The chain links TRBV6-2 or TRBV6-3 to TRBJ2-7; TCRdb designates TRBD2, a call that cannot be tested without DNA. The CDR3 loop spans 11 amino acids. From germline, CDR1 is MNHEY and CDR2 SVGEGT. CDR3 in amino acids: CASRLDYEQYF.

This chain joins TRBV7-9 and TRBJ2-5; TCRdb's assignment of TRBD1 cannot be checked, as there is no DNA. In germline, CDR1 is SEHNR, CDR2 FQNEAQ (reference sequence). The CDR3 is 13 residues long. The CDR3 region is CASIKGDDGTQYF.

V gene TRBV29-1 combines with J gene TRBJ1-6. The CDR3 loop spans 14 amino acids. Germline CDR1 is SQVTM and CDR2 is ANQGSEA. The CDR3 region is CSVAVRGSNSPLHF.

The rearrangement joins TRBV5-1 to TRBJ2-7; checking the TCRdb D call of TRBD1 is not possible without DNA. Germline-derived CDR1 and CDR2 are SGHRS and YFSETQ. CDR3 length equals 16 residues. CDR3 loop: CASSLAMGQRTYEQYF.

The chain uses TRBV4-1 and TRBJ2-3; TCRdb returns TRBD2, unconfirmable since there is no DNA. The CDR3 has 17 residues. Germline V lookup: CDR1 MGHRA, CDR2 YSYEKL. CDR3: CASSQDQASGGRDTQYF.

The chain carries TRBV29-1 and TRBJ2-1; TCRdb names TRBD1, which stays unverified in the absence of DNA. The CDR3 has 14 amino acids. From germline, CDR1 is SQVTM and CDR2 ANQGSEA. This CDR3 reads CSVEDSGGTDEQFF.

The V and J genes are TRBV12-3 or TRBV12-4 and TRBJ2-7; the TCRdb D gene call, TRBD2, has no DNA to confirm it. This CDR3 contains 13 residues. The CDR3 loop reads CASSLGKGGEQYF.

V gene TRBV7-9 combines with J gene TRBJ2-4. CDR3 size: 15 residues. From germline, CDR1 is SEHNR and CDR2 FQNEAQ (reference sequence). CDR3 loop: CASSLATTGKNIQYF.

The chain joins TRBV30 to TRBJ2-7. Germline V gene sequence: CDR1 GTSNPN, CDR2 SVGIG (reference sequence). The CDR3 consists of 12 residues. CDR3 in amino acids: CAWREQGFEQYF.

This chain joins TRBV29-1 and TRBJ2-5. Germline CDR1 reads SQVTM; CDR2 reads ANQGSEA. The CDR3 contains 12 residues. CDR3 residues: CSVELEWETQYF.

This sequence joins TRBV7-9 and TRBJ1-1. The CDR3 is 13 residues long. Per the germline V gene, CDR1 is SEHNR and CDR2 is FQNEAQ (reference sequence). The CDR3: CASSSNQNTEAFF.

The chain employs TRBV29-1 and TRBJ1-1; with no DNA, the TCRdb D assignment of TRBD1 cannot be verified. Germline V lookup: CDR1 SQVTM, CDR2 ANQGSEA. This CDR3 spans 13 amino acids. CDR3 amino acids: CSAPGTVNTEAFF.

The chain employs TRBV6-2 or TRBV6-3 and TRBJ2-7. Germline CDR1 reads MNHEY; CDR2 reads SVGEGT. This CDR3 region has 13 residues. The CDR3 region is CASSYSSSYEQYF.

The V call is TRBV5-1, the J call TRBJ2-1; TCRdb indicates TRBD1, and absent DNA this call remains unverified. CDR3 size: 16 residues. Germline V gene sequence: CDR1 SGHRS, CDR2 YFSETQ. CDR3 sequence: CASSLDPWLSYNEQFF.

V and J are TRBV20-1 and TRBJ2-7. Germline loops: CDR1 DFQATT, CDR2 SNEGSKA (reference sequence). This CDR3 is 13 amino acids long. The CDR3 sequence is CSAPDPIYYEQYF.

The chain uses TRBV6-2 or TRBV6-3 and TRBJ1-6; there is no DNA to check the TCRdb D call of TRBD1. The V gene's germline CDR1 is MNHEY and CDR2 SVGEGT. This CDR3 spans 12 amino acids. CDR3 loop: CASSGDRAPLHF.

The V and J genes are TRBV20-1 and TRBJ2-7; TCRdb lists TRBD1, though no DNA is available to test this call. The CDR3 runs to 13 residues. CDR1 and CDR2 (germline): DFQATT, SNEGSKA (reference sequence). This CDR3 is CSARGGGLYEQYF.

The chain employs TRBV7-6 and TRBJ2-3. The CDR3 has 15 amino acids. Looked up from germline, CDR1 is SGHVS and CDR2 is FNYEAQ. CDR3 sequence: CASSFGQGHTDTQYF.

The CDR3 loop is CSVSPVPGGELFF. The chain employs TRBV29-1 and TRBJ2-2; TCRdb lists TRBD2, though no DNA is available to test this call. In germline, CDR1 is SQVTM, CDR2 ANQGSEA. This CDR3 has 13 residues.

The chain is built from TRBV13 and TRBJ2-1; TCRdb designates TRBD2, a call that cannot be tested without DNA. CDR3 length equals 19 residues. The germline gives CDR1 PRHDT, CDR2 FYEKMQ (reference sequence). The CDR3 loop reads CASSSGSFSGRDSYNEQFF.

This chain joins TRBV11-1 and TRBJ2-7; TCRdb picks TRBD1, but there is no DNA to check that call. The CDR3 covers 12 residues. Germline values: CDR1 SGHAT, CDR2 FQDESV (reference sequence). The CDR3 region is CASSFRDYEQYF.